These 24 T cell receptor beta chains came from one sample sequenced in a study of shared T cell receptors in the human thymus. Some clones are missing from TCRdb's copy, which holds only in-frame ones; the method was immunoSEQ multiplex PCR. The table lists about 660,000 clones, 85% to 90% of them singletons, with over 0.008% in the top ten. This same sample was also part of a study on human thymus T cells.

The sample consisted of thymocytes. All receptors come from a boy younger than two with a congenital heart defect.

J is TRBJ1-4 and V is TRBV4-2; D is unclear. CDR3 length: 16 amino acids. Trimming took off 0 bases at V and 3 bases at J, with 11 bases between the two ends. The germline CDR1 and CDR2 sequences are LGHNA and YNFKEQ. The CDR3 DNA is TGTGCCAGCAGCCAAGAACGAGGGATCGCTAATGAAAAACTGTTTTTT. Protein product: CASSQERGIANEKLFF.

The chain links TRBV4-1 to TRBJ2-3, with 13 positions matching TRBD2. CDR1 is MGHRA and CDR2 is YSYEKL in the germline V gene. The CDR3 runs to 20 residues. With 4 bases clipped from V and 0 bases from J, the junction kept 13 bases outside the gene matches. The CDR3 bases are TGCGCCAGCAGCCGAGCGGTCCGGACTAGCGGGAGTCGGAGCACAGATACGCAGTATTTT. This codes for CASSRAVRTSGSRSTDTQYF.

For the CDR3, the DNA is TGTGCCAGCAGCTTAACAAATCCCGGACAGGGGGCGGGCGAGCAGTACTTC. It encodes CASSLTNPGQGAGEQYF. The chain has TRBV7-2 and TRBJ2-7, with 11 bases fitting TRBD1. After removal of 2 bases from V and 6 bases from J, the junction contained 12 bases not matched to a gene. The CDR3 is 17 amino acids. CDR1 and CDR2 (germline): SGHTA, FQGNSA. Full variable domain (outside the CDR3, taken from reference TRBV7-2 and TRBJ2-7): GAGVSQSPSNKVTEKGKDVELRCDPISGHTALYWYRQSLGQGLEFLIYFQGNSAPDKSGLPSDRFSAERTGGSVSTLTIQRTQQEDSAVYLCASSLTNPGQGAGEQYFGPGTRLTVT.

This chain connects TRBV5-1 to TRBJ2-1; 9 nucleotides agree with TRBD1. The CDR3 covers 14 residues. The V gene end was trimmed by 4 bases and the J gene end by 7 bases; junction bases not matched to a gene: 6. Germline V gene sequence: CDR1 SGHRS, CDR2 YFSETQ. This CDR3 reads CASSPGTGLNEQFF. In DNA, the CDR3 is TGCGCCAGCAGCCCCGGGACAGGGTTGAATGAGCAGTTCTTC.

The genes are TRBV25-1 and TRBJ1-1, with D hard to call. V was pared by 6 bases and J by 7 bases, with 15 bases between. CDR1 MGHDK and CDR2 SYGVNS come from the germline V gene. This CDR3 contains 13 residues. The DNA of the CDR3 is TGTGCCAGCAGCCACCCCGGAGCGGGTGAAGCTTTCTTT. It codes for CASSHPGAGEAFF.

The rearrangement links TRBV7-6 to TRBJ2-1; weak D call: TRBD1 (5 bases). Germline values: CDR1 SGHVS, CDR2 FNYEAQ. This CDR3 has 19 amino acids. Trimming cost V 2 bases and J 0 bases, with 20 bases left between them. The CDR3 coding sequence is TGTGCCAGCAGCTTACGGGTAGGGGTAGCAACGAGCTCCTACAATGAGCAGTTCTTC. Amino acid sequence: CASSLRVGVATSSYNEQFF. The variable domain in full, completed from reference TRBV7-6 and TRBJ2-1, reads GAGVSQSPRYKVTKRGQDVALRCDPISGHVSLYWYRQALGQGPEFLTYFNYEAQQDKSGLPNDRFSAERPEGSISTLTIQRTEQRDSAMYRCASSLRVGVATSSYNEQFFGPGTRLTVL.

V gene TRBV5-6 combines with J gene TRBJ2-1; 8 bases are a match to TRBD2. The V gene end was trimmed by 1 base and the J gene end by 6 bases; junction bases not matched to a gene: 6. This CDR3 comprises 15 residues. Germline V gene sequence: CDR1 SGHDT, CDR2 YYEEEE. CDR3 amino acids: CASSLCSGGRNEQFF. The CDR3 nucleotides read TGTGCCAGCAGCTTGTGCAGCGGGGGCCGCAATGAGCAGTTCTTC.

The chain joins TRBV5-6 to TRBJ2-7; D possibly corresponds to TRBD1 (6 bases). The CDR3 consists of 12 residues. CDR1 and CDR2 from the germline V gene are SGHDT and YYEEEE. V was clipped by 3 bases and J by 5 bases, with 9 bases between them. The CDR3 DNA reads TGTGCCAGCAGCTCGGACAGCAACGAGCAGTACTTC. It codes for CASSSDSNEQYF.

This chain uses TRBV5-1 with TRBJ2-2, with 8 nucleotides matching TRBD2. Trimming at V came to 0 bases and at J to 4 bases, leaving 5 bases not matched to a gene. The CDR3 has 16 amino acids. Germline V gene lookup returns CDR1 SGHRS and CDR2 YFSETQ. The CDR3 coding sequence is TGCGCCAGCAGCTTGGGTCTAGCGGGCGGCACCGGGGAGCTGTTTTTT. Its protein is CASSLGLAGGTGELFF. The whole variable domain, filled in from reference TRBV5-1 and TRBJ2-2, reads KAGVTQTPRYLIKTRGQQVTLSCSPISGHRSVSWYQQTPGQGLQFLFEYFSETQRNKGNFPGRFSGRQFSNSRSEMNVSTLELGDSALYLCASSLGLAGGTGELFFGEGSRLTVL.

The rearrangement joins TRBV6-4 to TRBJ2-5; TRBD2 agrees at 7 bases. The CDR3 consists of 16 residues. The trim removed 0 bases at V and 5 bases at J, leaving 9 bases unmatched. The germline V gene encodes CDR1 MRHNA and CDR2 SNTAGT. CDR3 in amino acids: CASSDSGEGLMETQYF. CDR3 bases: TGTGCCAGCAGTGACTCGGGGGAGGGCCTTATGGAGACCCAGTACTTC.

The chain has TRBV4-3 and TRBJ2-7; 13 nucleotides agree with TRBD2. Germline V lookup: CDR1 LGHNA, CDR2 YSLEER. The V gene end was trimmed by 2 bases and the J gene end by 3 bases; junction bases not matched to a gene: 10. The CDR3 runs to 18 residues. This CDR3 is CASSQSPWTSGSNYEQYF. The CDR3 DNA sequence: TGCGCCAGCAGCCAAAGCCCCTGGACTAGCGGGAGTAACTACGAGCAGTACTTC.

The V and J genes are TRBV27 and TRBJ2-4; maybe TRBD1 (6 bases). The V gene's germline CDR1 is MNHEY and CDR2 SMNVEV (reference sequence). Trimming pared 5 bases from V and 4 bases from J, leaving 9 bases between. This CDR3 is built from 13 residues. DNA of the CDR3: TGTGCCAGCAGTATGGACAGAAAAAACATTCAGTACTTC. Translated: CASSMDRKNIQYF.

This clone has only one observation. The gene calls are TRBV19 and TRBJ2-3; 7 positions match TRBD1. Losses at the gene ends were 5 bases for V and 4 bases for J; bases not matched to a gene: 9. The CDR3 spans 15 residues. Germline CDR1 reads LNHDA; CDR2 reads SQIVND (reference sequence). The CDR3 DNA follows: TGTGCCAGTAGTTGGCACAGGGGTTCGGCAGATACGCAGTATTTT. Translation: CASSWHRGSADTQYF.

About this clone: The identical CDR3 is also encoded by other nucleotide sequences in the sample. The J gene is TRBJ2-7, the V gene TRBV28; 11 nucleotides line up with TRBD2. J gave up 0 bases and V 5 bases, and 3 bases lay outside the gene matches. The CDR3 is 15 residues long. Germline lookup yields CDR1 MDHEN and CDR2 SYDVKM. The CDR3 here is CASSPGTSGSYEQYF. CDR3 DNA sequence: TGTGCCAGCAGTCCCGGGACTAGCGGCTCCTACGAGCAGTACTTC.

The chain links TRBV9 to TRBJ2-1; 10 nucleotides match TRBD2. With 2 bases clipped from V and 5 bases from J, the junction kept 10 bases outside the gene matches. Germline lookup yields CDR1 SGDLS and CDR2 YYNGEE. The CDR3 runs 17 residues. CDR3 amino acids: CASSVFPPSGSHNEQFF. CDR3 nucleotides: TGTGCCAGCAGCGTCTTCCCGCCTAGCGGGAGCCACAATGAGCAGTTCTTC.

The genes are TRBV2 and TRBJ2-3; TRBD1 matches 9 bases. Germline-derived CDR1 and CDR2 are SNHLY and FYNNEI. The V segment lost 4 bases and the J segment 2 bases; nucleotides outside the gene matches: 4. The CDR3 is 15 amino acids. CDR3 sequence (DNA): TGTGCCAGCAGTGCCCGGACAGGGGTCACAGATACGCAGTATTTT. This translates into CASSARTGVTDTQYF.

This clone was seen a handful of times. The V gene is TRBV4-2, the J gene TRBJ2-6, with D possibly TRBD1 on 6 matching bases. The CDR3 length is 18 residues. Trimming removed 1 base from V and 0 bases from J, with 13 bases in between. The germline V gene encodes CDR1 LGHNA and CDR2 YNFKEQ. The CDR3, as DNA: TGTGCCAGCAGCCAAGCTACGACAGGCTCCTCTGGGGCCAACGTCCTGACTTTC. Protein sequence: CASSQATTGSSGANVLTF.

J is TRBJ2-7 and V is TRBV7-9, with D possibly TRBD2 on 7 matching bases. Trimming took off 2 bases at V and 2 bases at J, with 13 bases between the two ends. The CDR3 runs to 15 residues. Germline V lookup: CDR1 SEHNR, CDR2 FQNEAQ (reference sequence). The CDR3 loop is CASSLPGGSTYEQYF. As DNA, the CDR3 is TGTGCCAGCAGCTTACCGGGGGGCAGTACCTACGAGCAGTACTTC.

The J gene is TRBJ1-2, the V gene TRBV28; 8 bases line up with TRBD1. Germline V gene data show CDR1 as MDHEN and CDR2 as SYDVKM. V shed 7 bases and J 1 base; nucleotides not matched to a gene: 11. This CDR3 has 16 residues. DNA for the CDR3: TGTGCCAGCAATCCACGCAGGACAGGGTTTAACTATGGCTACACCTTC. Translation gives CASNPRRTGFNYGYTF.

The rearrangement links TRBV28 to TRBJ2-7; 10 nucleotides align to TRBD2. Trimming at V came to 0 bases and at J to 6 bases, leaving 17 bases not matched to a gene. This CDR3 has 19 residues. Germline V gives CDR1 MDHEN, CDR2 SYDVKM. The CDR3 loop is CASSLCGQRAGGPGGEQYF. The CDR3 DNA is TGTGCCAGCAGTTTATGCGGACAGCGAGCGGGAGGGCCTGGTGGCGAGCAGTACTTC.

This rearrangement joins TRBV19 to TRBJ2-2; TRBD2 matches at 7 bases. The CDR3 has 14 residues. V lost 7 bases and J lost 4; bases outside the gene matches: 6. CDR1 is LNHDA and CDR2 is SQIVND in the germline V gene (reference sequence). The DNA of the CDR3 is TGTGCCAGTACTGGGCGGGAGAGCACCGGGGAGCTGTTTTTT. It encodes CASTGRESTGELFF. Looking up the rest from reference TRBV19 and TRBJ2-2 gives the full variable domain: DGGITQSPKYLFRKEGQNVTLSCEQNLNHDAMYWYRQDPGQGLRLIYYSQIVNDFQKGDIAEGYSVSREKKESFPLTVTSAQKNPTAFYLCASTGRESTGELFFGEGSRLTVL.

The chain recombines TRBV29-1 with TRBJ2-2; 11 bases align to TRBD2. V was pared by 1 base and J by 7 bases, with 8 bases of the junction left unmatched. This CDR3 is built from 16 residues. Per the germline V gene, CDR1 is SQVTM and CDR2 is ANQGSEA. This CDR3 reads CSVEAPLAGGNGELFF. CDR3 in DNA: TGCAGCGTTGAAGCCCCCCTAGCGGGAGGTAACGGGGAGCTGTTTTTT.

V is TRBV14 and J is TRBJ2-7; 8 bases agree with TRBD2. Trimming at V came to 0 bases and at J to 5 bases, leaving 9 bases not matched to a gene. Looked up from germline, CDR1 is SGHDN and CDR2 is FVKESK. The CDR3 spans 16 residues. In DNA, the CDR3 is TGTGCCAGCAGCCAAGATCGTACGGGAGGGAAGCACGAGCAGTACTTC. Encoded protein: CASSQDRTGGKHEQYF.

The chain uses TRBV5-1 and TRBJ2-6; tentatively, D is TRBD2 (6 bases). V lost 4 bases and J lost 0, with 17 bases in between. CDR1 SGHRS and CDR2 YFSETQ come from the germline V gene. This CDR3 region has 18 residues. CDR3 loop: CASSPPPRGVSGANVLTF. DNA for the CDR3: TGCGCCAGCAGCCCCCCGCCCCGCGGGGTCTCTGGGGCCAACGTCCTGACTTTC.